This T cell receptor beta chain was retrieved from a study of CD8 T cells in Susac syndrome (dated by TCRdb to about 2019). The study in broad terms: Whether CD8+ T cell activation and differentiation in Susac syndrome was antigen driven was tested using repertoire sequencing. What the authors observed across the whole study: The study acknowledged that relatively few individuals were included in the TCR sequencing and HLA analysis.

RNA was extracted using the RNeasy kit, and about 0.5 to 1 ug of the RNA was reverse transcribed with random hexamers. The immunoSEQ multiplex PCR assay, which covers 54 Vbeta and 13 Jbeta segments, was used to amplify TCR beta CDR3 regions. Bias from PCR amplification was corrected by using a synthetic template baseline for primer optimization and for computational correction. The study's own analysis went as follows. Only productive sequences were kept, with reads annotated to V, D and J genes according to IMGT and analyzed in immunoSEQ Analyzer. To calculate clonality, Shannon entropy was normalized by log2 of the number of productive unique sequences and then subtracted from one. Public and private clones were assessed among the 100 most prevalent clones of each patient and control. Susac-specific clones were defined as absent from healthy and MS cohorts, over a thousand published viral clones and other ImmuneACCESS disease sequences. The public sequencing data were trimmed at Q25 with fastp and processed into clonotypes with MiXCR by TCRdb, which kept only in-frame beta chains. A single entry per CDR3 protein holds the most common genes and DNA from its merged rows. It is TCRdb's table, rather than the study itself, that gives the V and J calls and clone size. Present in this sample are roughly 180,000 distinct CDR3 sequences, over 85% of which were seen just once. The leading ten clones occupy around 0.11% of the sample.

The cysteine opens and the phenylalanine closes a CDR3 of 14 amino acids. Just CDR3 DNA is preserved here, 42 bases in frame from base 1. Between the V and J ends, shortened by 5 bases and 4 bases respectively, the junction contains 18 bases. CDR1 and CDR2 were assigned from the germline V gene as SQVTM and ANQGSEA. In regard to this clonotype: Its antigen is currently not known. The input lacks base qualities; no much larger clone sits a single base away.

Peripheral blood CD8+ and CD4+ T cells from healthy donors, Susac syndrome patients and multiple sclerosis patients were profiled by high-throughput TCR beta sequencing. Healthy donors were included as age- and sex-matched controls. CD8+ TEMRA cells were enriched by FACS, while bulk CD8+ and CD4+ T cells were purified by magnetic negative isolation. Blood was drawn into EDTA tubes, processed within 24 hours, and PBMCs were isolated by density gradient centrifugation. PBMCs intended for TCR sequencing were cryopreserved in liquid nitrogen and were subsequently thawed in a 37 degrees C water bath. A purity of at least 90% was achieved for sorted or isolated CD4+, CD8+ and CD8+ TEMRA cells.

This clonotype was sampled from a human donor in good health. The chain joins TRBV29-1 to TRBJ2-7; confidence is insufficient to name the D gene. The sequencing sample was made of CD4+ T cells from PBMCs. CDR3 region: CSVSARQARYEQYF. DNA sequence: TGCAGCGTTTCTGCCCGGCAGGCCCGGTACGAGCAGTACTTC.